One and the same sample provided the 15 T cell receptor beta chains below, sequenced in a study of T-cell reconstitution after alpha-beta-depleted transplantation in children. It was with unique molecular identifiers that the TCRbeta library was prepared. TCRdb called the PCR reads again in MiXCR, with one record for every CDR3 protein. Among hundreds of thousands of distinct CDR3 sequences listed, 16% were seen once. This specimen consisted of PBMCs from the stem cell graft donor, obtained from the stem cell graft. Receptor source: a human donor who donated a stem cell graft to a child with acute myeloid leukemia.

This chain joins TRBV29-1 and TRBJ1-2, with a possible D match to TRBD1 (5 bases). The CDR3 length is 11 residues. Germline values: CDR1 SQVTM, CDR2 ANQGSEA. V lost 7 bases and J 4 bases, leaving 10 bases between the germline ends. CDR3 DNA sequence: TGCAGCGCCGACAGCCTCTATGGCTACACCTTC. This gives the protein CSADSLYGYTF. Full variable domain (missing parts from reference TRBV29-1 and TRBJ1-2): SAVISQKPSRDICQRGTSLTIQCQVDSQVTMMFWYRQQPGQSLTLIATANQGSEATYESGFVIDKFPISRPNLTFSTLTVSNMSPEDSSIYLCSADSLYGYTFGSGTRLTVV.

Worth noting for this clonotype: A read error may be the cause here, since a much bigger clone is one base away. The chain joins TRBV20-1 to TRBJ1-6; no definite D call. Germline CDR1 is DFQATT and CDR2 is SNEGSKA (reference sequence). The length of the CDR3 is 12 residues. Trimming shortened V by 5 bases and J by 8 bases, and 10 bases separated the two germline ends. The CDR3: CSAPAADSPLHF. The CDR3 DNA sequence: TGCAGTGCTCCTGCTGCGGATTCACCCCTCCACTTT.

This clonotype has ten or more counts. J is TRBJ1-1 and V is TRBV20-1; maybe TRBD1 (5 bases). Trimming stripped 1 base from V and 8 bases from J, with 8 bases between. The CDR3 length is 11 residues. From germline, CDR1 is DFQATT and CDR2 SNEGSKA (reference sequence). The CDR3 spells CSARGGREAFF. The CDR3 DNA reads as TGCAGTGCTAGAGGGGGCCGCGAAGCTTTCTTT.

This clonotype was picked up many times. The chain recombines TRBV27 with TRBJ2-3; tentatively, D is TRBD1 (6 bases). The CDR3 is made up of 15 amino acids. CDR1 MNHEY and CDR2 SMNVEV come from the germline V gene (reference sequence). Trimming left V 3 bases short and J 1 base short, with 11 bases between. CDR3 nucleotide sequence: TGTGCCAGCAGTTTGAACAGGGCGGGCACAGATACGCAGTATTTT. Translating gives CASSLNRAGTDTQYF.

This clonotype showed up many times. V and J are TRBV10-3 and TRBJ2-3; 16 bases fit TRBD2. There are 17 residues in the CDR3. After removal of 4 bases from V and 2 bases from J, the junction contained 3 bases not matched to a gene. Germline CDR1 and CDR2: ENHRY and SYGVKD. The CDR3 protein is CAISAGTSGGATDTQYF. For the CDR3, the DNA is TGTGCCATCAGTGCCGGGACTAGCGGGGGGGCCACAGATACGCAGTATTTT.

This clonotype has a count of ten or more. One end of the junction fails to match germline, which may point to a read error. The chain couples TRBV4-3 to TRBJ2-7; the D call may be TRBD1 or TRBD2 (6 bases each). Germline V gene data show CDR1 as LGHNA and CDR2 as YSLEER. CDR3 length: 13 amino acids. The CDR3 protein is CASSLGGSNEQYF. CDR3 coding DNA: TGCGCCAGCAGCTTGGGGGGCTCCAACGAGCAGTACTTC.

CDR3 nucleotides: TGCAGTGCTAGGGGGACTAGCGAGATCCCAGATACGCAGTATTTT. Translating gives CSARGTSEIPDTQYF. The chain is built from TRBV20-1 and TRBJ2-3, with 10 bases that match TRBD2. Germline trimming cut 3 bases from V and 4 bases from J; bases unmatched to any gene: 7. Germline CDR1 DFQATT, CDR2 SNEGSKA (reference sequence). The CDR3 covers 15 residues.

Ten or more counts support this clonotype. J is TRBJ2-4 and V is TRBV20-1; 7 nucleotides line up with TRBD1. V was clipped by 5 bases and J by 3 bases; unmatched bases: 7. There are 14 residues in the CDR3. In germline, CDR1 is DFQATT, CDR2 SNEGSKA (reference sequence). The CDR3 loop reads CSAWIRDSKNIQYF. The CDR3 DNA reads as TGCAGTGCTTGGATCCGGGACAGCAAAAACATTCAGTACTTC.

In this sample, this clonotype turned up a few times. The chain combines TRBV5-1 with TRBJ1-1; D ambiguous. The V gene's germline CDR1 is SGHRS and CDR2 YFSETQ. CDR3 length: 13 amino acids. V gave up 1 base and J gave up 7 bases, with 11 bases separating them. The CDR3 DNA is TGCGCCAGCAGCTTGTCTGGGTATGGTGAAGCTTTCTTT. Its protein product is CASSLSGYGEAFF.

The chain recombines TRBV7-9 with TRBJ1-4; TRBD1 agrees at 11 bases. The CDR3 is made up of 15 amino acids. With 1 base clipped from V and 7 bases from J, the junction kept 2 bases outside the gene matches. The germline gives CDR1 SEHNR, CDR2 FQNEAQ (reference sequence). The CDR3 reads CASSLEDRGREKLFF. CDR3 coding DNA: TGTGCCAGCAGCTTAGAGGACAGGGGGCGTGAAAAACTGTTTTTT.

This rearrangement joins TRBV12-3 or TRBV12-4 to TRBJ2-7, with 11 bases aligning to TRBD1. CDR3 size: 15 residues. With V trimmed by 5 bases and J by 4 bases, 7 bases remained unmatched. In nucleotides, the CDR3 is TGTGCCAGCAGTCCCCCGGGACAGGGGGTTTACGAGCAGTACTTC. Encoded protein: CASSPPGQGVYEQYF.

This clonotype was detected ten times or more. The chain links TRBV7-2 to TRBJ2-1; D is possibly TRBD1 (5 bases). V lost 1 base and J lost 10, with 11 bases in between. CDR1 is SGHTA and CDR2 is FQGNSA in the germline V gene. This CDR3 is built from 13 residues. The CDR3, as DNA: TGTGCCAGCAGCTTAGATTATGGGGCCGAGCAGTTCTTC. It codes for CASSLDYGAEQFF. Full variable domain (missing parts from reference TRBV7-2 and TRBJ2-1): GAGVSQSPSNKVTEKGKDVELRCDPISGHTALYWYRQSLGQGLEFLIYFQGNSAPDKSGLPSDRFSAERTGGSVSTLTIQRTQQEDSAVYLCASSLDYGAEQFFGPGTRLTVL.

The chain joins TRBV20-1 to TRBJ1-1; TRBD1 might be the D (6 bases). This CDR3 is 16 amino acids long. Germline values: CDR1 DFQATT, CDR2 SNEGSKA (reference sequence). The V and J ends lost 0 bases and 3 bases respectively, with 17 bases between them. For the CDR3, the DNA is TGCAGTGCTAGAGATTATGGGGGGCCCAGGGACACTGAAGCTTTCTTT. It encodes CSARDYGGPRDTEAFF.

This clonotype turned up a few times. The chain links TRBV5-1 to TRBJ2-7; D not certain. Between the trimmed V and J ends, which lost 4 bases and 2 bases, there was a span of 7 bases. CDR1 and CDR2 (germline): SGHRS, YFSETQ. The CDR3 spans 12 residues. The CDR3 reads CASSEGPYEQYF. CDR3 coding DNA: TGCGCCAGCAGCGAAGGACCCTACGAGCAGTACTTC.

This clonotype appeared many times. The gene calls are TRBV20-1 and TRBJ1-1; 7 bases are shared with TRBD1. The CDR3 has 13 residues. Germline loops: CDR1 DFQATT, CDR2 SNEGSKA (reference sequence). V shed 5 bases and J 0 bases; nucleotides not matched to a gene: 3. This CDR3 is CSAPDRMNTEAFF. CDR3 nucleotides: TGCAGTGCTCCGGACAGGATGAACACTGAAGCTTTCTTT.